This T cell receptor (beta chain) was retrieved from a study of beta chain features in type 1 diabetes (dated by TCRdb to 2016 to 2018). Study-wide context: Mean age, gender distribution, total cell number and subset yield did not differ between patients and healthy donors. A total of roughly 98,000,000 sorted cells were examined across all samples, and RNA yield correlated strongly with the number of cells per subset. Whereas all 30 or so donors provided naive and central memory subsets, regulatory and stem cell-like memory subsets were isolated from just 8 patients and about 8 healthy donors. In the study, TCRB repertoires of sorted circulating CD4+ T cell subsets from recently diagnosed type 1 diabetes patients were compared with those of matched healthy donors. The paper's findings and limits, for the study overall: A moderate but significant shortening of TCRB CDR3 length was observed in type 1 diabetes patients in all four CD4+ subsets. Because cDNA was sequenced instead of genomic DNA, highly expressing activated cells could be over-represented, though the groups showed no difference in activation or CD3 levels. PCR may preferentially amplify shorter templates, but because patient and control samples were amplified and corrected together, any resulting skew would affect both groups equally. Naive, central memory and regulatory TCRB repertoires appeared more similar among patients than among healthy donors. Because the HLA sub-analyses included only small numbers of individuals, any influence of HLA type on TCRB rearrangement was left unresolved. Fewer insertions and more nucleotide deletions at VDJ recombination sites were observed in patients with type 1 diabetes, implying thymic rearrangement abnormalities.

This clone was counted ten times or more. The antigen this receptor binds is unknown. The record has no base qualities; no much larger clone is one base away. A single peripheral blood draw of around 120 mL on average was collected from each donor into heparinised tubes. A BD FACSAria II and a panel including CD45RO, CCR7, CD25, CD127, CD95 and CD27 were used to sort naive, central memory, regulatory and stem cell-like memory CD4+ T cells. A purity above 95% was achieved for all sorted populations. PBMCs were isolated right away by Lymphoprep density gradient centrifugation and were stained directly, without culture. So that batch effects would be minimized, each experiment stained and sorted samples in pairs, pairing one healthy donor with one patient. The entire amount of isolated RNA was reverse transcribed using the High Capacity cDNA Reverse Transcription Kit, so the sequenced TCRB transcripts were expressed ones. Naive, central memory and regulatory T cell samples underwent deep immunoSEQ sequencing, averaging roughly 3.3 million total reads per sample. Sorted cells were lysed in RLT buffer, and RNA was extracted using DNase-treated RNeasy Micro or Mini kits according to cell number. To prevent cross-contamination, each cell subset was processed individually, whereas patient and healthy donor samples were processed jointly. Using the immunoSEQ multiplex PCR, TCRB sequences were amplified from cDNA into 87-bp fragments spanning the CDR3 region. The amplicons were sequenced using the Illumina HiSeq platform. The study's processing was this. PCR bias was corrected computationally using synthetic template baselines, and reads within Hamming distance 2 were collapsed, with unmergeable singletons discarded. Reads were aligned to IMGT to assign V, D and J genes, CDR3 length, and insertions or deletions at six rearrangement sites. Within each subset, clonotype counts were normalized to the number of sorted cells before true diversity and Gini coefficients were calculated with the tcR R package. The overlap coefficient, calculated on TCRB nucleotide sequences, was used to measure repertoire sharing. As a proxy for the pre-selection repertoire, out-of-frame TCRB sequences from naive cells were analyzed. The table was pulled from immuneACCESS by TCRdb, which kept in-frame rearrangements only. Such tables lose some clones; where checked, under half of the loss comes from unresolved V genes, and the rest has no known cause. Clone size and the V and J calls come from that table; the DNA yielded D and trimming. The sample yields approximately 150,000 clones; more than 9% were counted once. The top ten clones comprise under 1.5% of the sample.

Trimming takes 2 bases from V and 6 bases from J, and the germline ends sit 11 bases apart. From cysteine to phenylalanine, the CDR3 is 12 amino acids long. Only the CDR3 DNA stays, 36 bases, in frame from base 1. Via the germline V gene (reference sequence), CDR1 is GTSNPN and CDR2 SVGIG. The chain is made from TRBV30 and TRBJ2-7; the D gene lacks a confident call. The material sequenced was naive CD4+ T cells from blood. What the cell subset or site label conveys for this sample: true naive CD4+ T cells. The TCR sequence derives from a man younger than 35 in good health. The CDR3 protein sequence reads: CAWSLMESEQYF. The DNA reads TGTGCCTGGAGTCTCATGGAGAGCGAGCAGTACTTC. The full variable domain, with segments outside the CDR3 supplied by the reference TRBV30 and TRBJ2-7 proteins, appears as SQTIHQWPATLVQPVGSPLSLECTVEGTSNPNLYWYRQAAGRGLQLLFYSVGIGQISSEVPQNLSASRPQDRQFILSSKKLLLSDSGFYLCAWSLMESEQYFGPGTRLTVT.